These 9 T cell receptor beta chains were sequenced from one sample in a study of blood T cell repertoires in COVID-19. TCRdb's table, derived via immunoSEQ multiplex PCR, lists solely in-frame clones and lacks some. The table has around 240,000 clones, 70% to 90% seen once. The specimen sequenced was PBMCs or T cells enriched from blood (not recorded which). The receptor source for this set is a woman in her forties or fifties who had recovered from COVID-19.

The gene calls are TRBV25-1 and TRBJ2-5; tentatively, D is TRBD2 (7 bases). This CDR3 spans 13 amino acids. V shed 6 bases and J shed 5 bases, with 13 bases lying between them. The germline CDR1 and CDR2 sequences are MGHDK and SYGVNS. The CDR3 loop is CASSRGGVETQYF. CDR3 sequence (DNA): TGTGCCAGCAGCCGAGGGGGGGTGGAGACCCAGTACTTC.

This clone was picked up a small number of times. The chain has TRBV28 and TRBJ2-3; 7 bases map to TRBD1. Germline CDR1 and CDR2: MDHEN and SYDVKM. V shed 5 bases and J 5 bases; nucleotides not matched to a gene: 10. This CDR3 spans 15 amino acids. CDR3 nucleotides: TGTGCCAGCAGTCCAGGGACAGCCTGGGGAGATACGCAGTATTTT. It encodes CASSPGTAWGDTQYF.

This chain joins TRBV7-9 and TRBJ2-1; D may be TRBD2 (6 bases). The CDR3 covers 13 residues. Germline V gives CDR1 SEHNR, CDR2 FQNEAQ (reference sequence). With 4 bases removed from V and 3 bases from J, the gap between germline ends came to 7 bases. In DNA, the CDR3 is TGTGCCAGCAGCTCGACTAGCTACAATGAGCAGTTCTTC. This translates into CASSSTSYNEQFF.

The rearrangement uses TRBV28 and TRBJ1-1; 8 nucleotides align to TRBD1. Germline V CDR1 and CDR2: MDHEN, SYDVKM. The CDR3 sequence is 13 residues long. Trimming at V came to 6 bases and at J to 8 bases, leaving 8 bases not matched to a gene. CDR3 sequence (DNA): TGTGCCAGCAGCCCGGGACAGGCGACCGAAGCTTTCTTT. Encoded protein: CASSPGQATEAFF.

The chain combines TRBV3-1 (or the pseudogene TRBV3-2) with TRBJ1-2; D call uncertain. The germline V and J ends were trimmed by 1 base and 6 bases, with 3 bases remaining between them. Germline CDR1 LGHDT, CDR2 YNNKEL (reference sequence). The CDR3 has 11 residues. The CDR3 bases are TGTGCCAGCAGCCAAGGGCATGGCTACACCTTC. Its protein is CASSQGHGYTF.

This chain joins TRBV28 and TRBJ1-2, with D tentatively TRBD1 (6 bases). Between the trimmed V and J ends, which lost 5 bases and 4 bases, there was a span of 17 bases. Germline V gene lookup returns CDR1 MDHEN and CDR2 SYDVKM. CDR3 length: 15 residues. The DNA for the CDR3 is TGTGCCAGCAGTAAGTCACAGGGTAGGAGCTATGGCTACACCTTC. This translates into CASSKSQGRSYGYTF.

This chain uses TRBV18 with TRBJ2-5; 8 bases line up with TRBD2. Germline CDR1 KGHSH, CDR2 LQKENI. CDR3 size: 16 residues. Germline trimming cut 3 bases from V and 2 bases from J; bases unmatched to any gene: 8. The CDR3, as DNA: TGTGCCAGCTCACCGGGAAGCGGGAGTAAACAAGAGACCCAGTACTTC. Encoded protein: CASSPGSGSKQETQYF.

This chain connects TRBV3-1 (or the pseudogene TRBV3-2) to TRBJ1-1; D might be TRBD1 (5 bases). Trimming stripped 1 base from V and 1 base from J, with 7 bases between. The V gene's germline CDR1 is LGHDT and CDR2 YNNKEL (reference sequence). CDR3 size: 14 residues. In DNA, the CDR3 is TGTGCCAGCAGCCAAGTTGGACAGAACACTGAAGCTTTCTTT. Protein sequence: CASSQVGQNTEAFF.

The chain combines TRBV19 with TRBJ2-3; 13 bases fit TRBD2. The CDR3 is 20 residues long. CDR1 and CDR2 from the germline V gene are LNHDA and SQIVND (reference sequence). Trimming took 2 bases from V and 0 from J; bases not matched to a gene: 11. The chain's CDR3 is CASSIRTSGRAGSSTDTQYF. In DNA form, the CDR3 reads TGTGCCAGTAGTATAAGGACTAGCGGGAGAGCAGGGTCCAGCACAGATACGCAGTATTTT.